This is a list of T cell receptor beta chains from one sample in a study of blood T cells in healthy people across ages. One entry per CDR3 protein, called by TCRdb with MiXCR from the 5' RACE reads. Of about 720,000 distinct CDR3 sequences in the sample, approximately 21% are singletons; the top ten hold about 20%. Specimen: blood. The receptors originated from a man between 65 and 85 years old in good health. Both conserved end residues are part of each CDR3. Fields, in order: D gene, J gene, V gene, clone size, CDR3 DNA, CDR3 protein. The D gene is left open where the match is weak. Expanded clones get a size class; other rows say once, few or many, or leave the size out.

D: TRBD1; J: TRBJ2-3; V: TRBV4-1; size: -; DNA: TGCGCCAGCACCCTGACAGGGGGCGAGTCCGATACGCAGTATTTT; CDR3: CASTLTGGESDTQYF
D: -; J: TRBJ2-4; V: TRBV19; size: once; DNA: TGTGCCAGTAGTATAGAGGGTGGTCGGCTAGCCAAAAACATTCAGTACTTC; CDR3: CASSIEGGRLAKNIQYF
D: TRBD2; J: TRBJ2-1; V: TRBV12-5; size: few; DNA: TGTGCTAGTGGTTTGGTAGGGCCGGCTAGCGGATACAATGAGCAGTTCTTC; CDR3: CASGLVGPASGYNEQFF
D: TRBD1; J: TRBJ2-3; V: TRBV18; size: -; DNA: TGTGCCAGCTCATCCCGGACAGGGGCTTTCACAGATACGCAGTATTTT; CDR3: CASSSRTGAFTDTQYF
D: TRBD2; J: TRBJ2-1; V: TRBV19; size: few; DNA: TGTGCCAGTAGATCGGGACTAGCGGGAGCCTACAATGAGCAGTTCTTC; CDR3: CASRSGLAGAYNEQFF
D: -; J: TRBJ2-3; V: TRBV6-4; size: -; DNA: TGTGCCAGCAGTGACCCCGTAGAGGCAGGGCCAGATACGCAGTATTTT; CDR3: CASSDPVEAGPDTQYF
D: -; J: TRBJ1-1; V: TRBV7-9; size: -; DNA: TGTGCCAGCAGTTTTAGGGAGGGGGTGCGAACTGAAGCTTTCTTT; CDR3: CASSFREGVRTEAFF
D: TRBD2; J: TRBJ2-1; V: TRBV18; size: -; DNA: TGTGCCAGCTCAAGTAGCGGGAACGATGAGCAGTTCTTC; CDR3: CASSSSGNDEQFF
D: -; J: TRBJ1-1; V: TRBV15; size: -; DNA: TGTGCCACCAGCAGAGATTCCGGTAACACTGAAGCTTTCTTT; CDR3: CATSRDSGNTEAFF
D: -; J: TRBJ2-3; V: TRBV12-3/TRBV12-4; size: -; DNA: TGTGCCAGCAGTTTTGATGGAGGGCGCACAGATACGCAGTATTTT; CDR3: CASSFDGGRTDTQYF
D: -; J: TRBJ1-4; V: TRBV7-6; size: few; DNA: TGTGCCAGCAGCCCCGAACCTAATGAAAAACTATTTTTT; CDR3: CASSPEPNEKLFF
D: -; J: TRBJ2-7; V: TRBV21-1; size: few; DNA: TGTGCCAGCAGCAAAGGGATTTACGAGCAGTACTTC; CDR3: CASSKGIYEQYF
D: TRBD2; J: TRBJ2-1; V: TRBV28; size: few; DNA: TGTGCCAGCAGTTTATTCCCCACTAGCGGGGGGGCGAGGGTCAATGAGCAGTTCTTC; CDR3: CASSLFPTSGGARVNEQFF
D: -; J: TRBJ1-4; V: TRBV30; size: -; DNA: TGTGCCTGGAGTGTAAACGATGTTAATGAAAAACTGTTTTTT; CDR3: CAWSVNDVNEKLFF
D: -; J: TRBJ1-4; V: TRBV20-1; size: -; DNA: TGCAGTGCTAGGAATTCATGGGAAAAACTGTTTTTT; CDR3: CSARNSWEKLFF
D: -; J: TRBJ2-5; V: TRBV28; size: few; DNA: TGTGCCAGCACCTTCGGTGGGACTGGAGTTTGGGCCCAGTACTTC; CDR3: CASTFGGTGVWAQYF
D: -; J: TRBJ1-1; V: TRBV9; size: -; DNA: TGTGCCAGCGGCCCGGGCAGCGTTCCTGAAGCTTTCTTT; CDR3: CASGPGSVPEAFF
D: -; J: TRBJ1-1; V: TRBV7-9; size: few; DNA: TGTGCCAGCAGCTATTCCTTCGGGGCGCGTACTGAAGCTTTCTTT; CDR3: CASSYSFGARTEAFF
D: -; J: TRBJ1-1; V: TRBV14; size: -; DNA: TGTGCCAGCAGCCACGGAGCGCTTTCCGCTGAAGCTTTCTTT; CDR3: CASSHGALSAEAFF
D: -; J: TRBJ1-5; V: TRBV20-1; size: few; DNA: TGCAGTGCCTCCGGTCCTGGTCGGGGACAGCATTTT; CDR3: CSASGPGRGQHF
D: TRBD2; J: TRBJ2-3; V: TRBV12-3/TRBV12-4; size: -; DNA: TGTGCCAGCAGTTTAGCGTTGGGCGGGGGGGCCGTAGATACGCAGTATTTT; CDR3: CASSLALGGGAVDTQYF
D: -; J: TRBJ2-3; V: TRBV11-2; size: -; DNA: TGTGCCAGCAGCCCCGGGACCCCCTCGGATACGCAGTATTTT; CDR3: CASSPGTPSDTQYF
D: TRBD1; J: TRBJ1-2; V: TRBV5-1; size: few; DNA: TGCGCCAGCAGCTTGGCGGGACAGGGAGGATCTAACTATGGCTACACCTTC; CDR3: CASSLAGQGGSNYGYTF
D: -; J: TRBJ1-6; V: TRBV7-8; size: few; DNA: TGTGCCAGCAAGGACAGCAGCTCCTATAATTCACCCCTCCACTTT; CDR3: CASKDSSSYNSPLHF
D: -; J: TRBJ2-4; V: TRBV21-1; size: -; DNA: TGTGCCAGCAGAAAGACAGGGGGCTTAGCCAAAAACATTCAGTACTTC; CDR3: CASRKTGGLAKNIQYF
D: -; J: TRBJ2-1; V: TRBV12-3/TRBV12-4; size: few; DNA: TGTGCCAGCAGTTCAGCCAGCCTTGAGCAGTTCTTC; CDR3: CASSSASLEQFF
D: -; J: TRBJ2-2; V: TRBV27; size: few; DNA: TGTGCCAGCAGTTCCCTAGGGGGGGCAACGAACACCGGGGAGCTGTTTTTT; CDR3: CASSSLGGATNTGELFF
D: -; J: TRBJ1-1; V: TRBV19; size: -; DNA: TGTGCCAGCGCGCGGAGGGGACTCACTGAAGCTTTCTTT; CDR3: CASARRGLTEAFF
D: TRBD1; J: TRBJ1-2; V: TRBV7-9; size: -; DNA: TGTGCCAGTCCGGGACAGGGGGCGCGGGGCTACACCTTC; CDR3: CASPGQGARGYTF
D: -; J: TRBJ1-2; V: TRBV5-6; size: few; DNA: TGTGCCAGCAGCTTGGAGGATGGCTACACCTTC; CDR3: CASSLEDGYTF
D: -; J: TRBJ2-1; V: TRBV7-3; size: few; DNA: TGTGCCAGCAGCTTAATGGCTGGTACCTACAATGAGCAGTTCTTC; CDR3: CASSLMAGTYNEQFF
D: TRBD1; J: TRBJ1-2; V: TRBV10-3; size: -; DNA: TGTGCCATCAGTGAGAGGGGGGACAGGGGAAACTATGGCTACACCTTC; CDR3: CAISERGDRGNYGYTF
D: TRBD2; J: TRBJ2-7; V: TRBV12-3/TRBV12-4; size: -; DNA: TGTGCCAGCAGACCCACACTAGCGGGGGGCTACGAGCAGTACTTC; CDR3: CASRPTLAGGYEQYF
D: -; J: TRBJ2-3; V: TRBV18; size: -; DNA: TGTGCCAGCTCACCGGAGGGGGTGAGGACAGATACGCAGTATTTT; CDR3: CASSPEGVRTDTQYF
D: TRBD2; J: TRBJ2-5; V: TRBV7-9; size: -; DNA: TGTGCCAGCAGCTTATCCCTAGCGGGGGGCCTTATTGAAGAGACCCAGTACTTC; CDR3: CASSLSLAGGLIEETQYF
D: TRBD1; J: TRBJ1-2; V: TRBV12-3/TRBV12-4; size: few; DNA: TGTGCCAGCAGTTTGGGGACCGGGACAGGGACCTACACCTTC; CDR3: CASSLGTGTGTYTF
D: -; J: TRBJ2-5; V: TRBV12-3/TRBV12-4; size: few; DNA: TGTGCCAGCAGTTTCGGGATGCAAGAGACCCAGTACTTC; CDR3: CASSFGMQETQYF
D: -; J: TRBJ2-1; V: TRBV7-3; size: -; DNA: TGTGCCAGCAGCTTAAGTGGGCAGAATGAGCAGTTCTTC; CDR3: CASSLSGQNEQFF
D: -; J: TRBJ1-6; V: TRBV20-1; size: -; DNA: TGCAGTGCAACCAGGTGGAATTCACCCCTCCACTTT; CDR3: CSATRWNSPLHF
D: -; J: TRBJ2-1; V: TRBV5-1; size: -; DNA: TGCGCCAGCAGCTTGCGAGATGTGGGTGAGCAGTTCTTC; CDR3: CASSLRDVGEQFF
D: TRBD2; J: TRBJ2-5; V: TRBV20-1; size: -; DNA: TGCAGTGCCCTCTATCCTAGCGGGGTCCAAGAGACCCAGTACTTC; CDR3: CSALYPSGVQETQYF
D: -; J: TRBJ1-1; V: TRBV6-6; size: -; DNA: TGTGCCAGCACCCCCGGGGGTTACACTGAAGCTTTCTTT; CDR3: CASTPGGYTEAFF
D: TRBD2; J: TRBJ2-1; V: TRBV11-3; size: few; DNA: TGTGTCAGCAGCACCGGACTAGGGAATGAGCAGTTCTTC; CDR3: CVSSTGLGNEQFF
D: TRBD2; J: TRBJ2-3; V: TRBV5-1; size: -; DNA: TGCGCCAGCAGCACCGTCCGGGAGGGCACAGATACGCAGTATTTT; CDR3: CASSTVREGTDTQYF
D: TRBD1; J: TRBJ1-1; V: TRBV5-1; size: -; DNA: TGCGCCAGCAGCATCGGACAGGCCGCCACTGAAGCTTTCTTT; CDR3: CASSIGQAATEAFF
D: -; J: TRBJ2-1; V: TRBV29-1; size: -; DNA: TGCAGCGTTGGACCTCCTGGTGGTCCCTTGTTCTTC; CDR3: CSVGPPGGPLFF
D: TRBD2; J: TRBJ2-5; V: TRBV3-1; size: -; DNA: TGTGCCAGCAGGAGGACTAGCGGGGGAGGCCAAGAGACCCAGTACTTC; CDR3: CASRRTSGGGQETQYF
D: -; J: TRBJ2-3; V: TRBV18; size: -; DNA: TGTGCCAGCTCGCCGCGAATCACAGATACGCAGTATTTT; CDR3: CASSPRITDTQYF
D: -; J: TRBJ1-3; V: TRBV14; size: -; DNA: TGTGCCAGCAGCCAAGGCCGACGAAGCTCTGGAAACACCATATATTTT; CDR3: CASSQGRRSSGNTIYF
D: -; J: TRBJ1-5; V: TRBV10-3; size: -; DNA: TGTGCCATCAGTGAGTCTTTAGGATATAGCAATCAGCCCCAGCATTTT; CDR3: CAISESLGYSNQPQHF
D: -; J: TRBJ2-1; V: TRBV14; size: -; DNA: TGTGCCAGCAGCCAAGCACGTTGGGTAGCGCCATACAATGAGCAGTTCTTC; CDR3: CASSQARWVAPYNEQFF
D: TRBD1; J: TRBJ2-1; V: TRBV12-3/TRBV12-4; size: -; DNA: TGTGCCAGCAGTTCCCGTGGTCGACAGGGTAACTCCTACAATGAGCAGTTCTTC; CDR3: CASSSRGRQGNSYNEQFF
D: TRBD2; J: TRBJ2-1; V: TRBV5-6; size: -; DNA: TGTGCCAGCAGCTTACTAGCGGGGGAACCGCAGTTCTTC; CDR3: CASSLLAGEPQFF